This TCR beta chain was profiled in a study of regulatory T cells in long-lasting Graves disease. The CDR3 totals 11 residues. The V gene lost 4 bases and the J gene lost 5 bases, with 9 bases spanning the gap. In germline, CDR1 is SQVTM, CDR2 ANQGSEA. Time point reported: persistent/refractory GD, antithyroid drugs over 5 years with positive TRAb. Scientists built the TCR library using RNA that was extracted from PBMCs. Assembly of TCR beta libraries relied on iRepertoire HTBI primers together with Arm-PCR of CDR3 regions. MiXCR, run by TCRdb on the multiplex PCR reads, gives a single entry per CDR3 protein. Among hundreds of thousands of distinct CDR3 sequences listed, roughly 20% were seen once.

This clonotype was obtained from a female donor with Graves disease. The sequenced sample was peripheral blood mononuclear cells (PBMCs), obtained when the disease was refractory, from a patient treated with antithyroid drugs. This chain joins TRBV29-1 and TRBJ2-7, with D hard to call. The CDR3 here is CSVAGLDEQYF. The CDR3 nucleotides read TGCAGCGTTGCCGGGTTGGACGAGCAGTACTTC.